This TCR beta chain was identified in a study of T cells after yellow fever vaccination (dated by TCRdb to the late 2010s). Regarding the complete study: The SMART-Seq v4 Ultra Low Input RNA kit was used to prepare libraries from fractions with low cell numbers. To track T-cell clones before and after primary and booster YFV17D yellow fever vaccination, bulk TCR alpha and beta repertoires were sequenced longitudinally. Two healthy male donors made up the cohort, one aged 18 to 30 years and the other aged 30 to 40 years. Blood was drawn at multiple timepoints before and after primary and secondary immunization, with bulk PBMC replicates and cell subsets isolated.

The sample's treatment or condition, from its label and the paper: live attenuated yellow fever vaccine strain. A standard Ficoll-Paque protocol was used to isolate PBMCs from peripheral blood. Dynabeads CD4 and CD8 positive selection kits were used to isolate the CD4 and CD8 T-cell fractions. RNA was extracted with TriZol from bulk PBMCs, CD4 and CD8 fractions, and dextramer-positive and dextramer-negative fractions. Reading the germline V gene gives CDR1 MNHNS and CDR2 SASEGT. For this chain, trimming is 7 bases at the V end and 7 bases at the J end, and the number of junction bases without a gene match is 9. Taken from cysteine to phenylalanine, the CDR3 has 14 residues. This entry keeps only the CDR3 DNA: 42 bases, framed from base 1. TCR cDNA was synthesized by 5'RACE template switching, which introduced a universal primer site and unique molecular identifiers. Priming for cDNA synthesis came from both the TCR alpha and TCR beta constant segments. Two PCR steps were used to amplify libraries, with sample barcodes and sequencing adapters being added in the second step. Sequencing of libraries was done on Illumina HiSeq 2500 (2x100 bp) or NovaSeq (2x150 bp). Per the source publication's procedure: Demultiplexing of reads and collapsing into UMI consensus sequences were performed with MIGEC, and V(D)J alignment was carried out with MiXCR. Clonotypes responding to the vaccine were identified with edgeR on replicate PBMC samples, with the criteria of FDR below 0.01 and a log2 fold change above 5 up to day 15. Each bulk clonotype received a CD4 or CD8 identity based on whether the sequenced CD4 or CD8 repertoire contained that clonotype at higher abundance. The public reads were quality trimmed at Q25 with fastp and then assembled into clones with MiXCR by TCRdb, keeping productive beta chains. Every CDR3 protein is listed once, alongside the most common genes and DNA of its rows. TCRdb assigned the V and J calls; the authors' analysis was not used. This sample comprises approximately 110,000 distinct CDR3 sequences, around 8.6% of them detected only once. The top ten clones comprise about 25% of the sample.

This clonotype showed up many times. The antigen it recognizes is unknown. No base quality values were provided; no much bigger clone lies one nucleotide off. Study-wide findings and limitations: Because the study included only a couple of donors, the extent to which the findings can be generalized is limited. A small share of clonotypes occurred in both CD4 and CD8 compartments, likely arising from convergent recombination. Because abundant contaminating clonotypes from the bulk population could be contained in FACS-sorted repertoires, computational filtering was required. After the booster, most clones that had expanded after primary vaccination were detected again (around 96% of CD4 and around nine tenths of CD8), suggesting broad maintenance of memory. Compared with the primary T-cell response, the secondary T-cell response was weaker but faster, peaking on day 5 rather than day 15.

The V gene is TRBV6-1 and the J gene is TRBJ2-7; a stretch of 11 junction bases matches TRBD2. This clonotype was obtained from a man aged 25 to 45 who received the YFV17D yellow fever vaccine. The sequencing here drew on CD8+ T cells sorted from PBMCs, taken 45 days after the yellow fever booster vaccination. The DNA sequence is as follows: TGTGCCAGCAATCTTAGCGGGAGGGCCTGGGAGCAGTACTTC. Its protein reads: CASNLSGRAWEQYF.